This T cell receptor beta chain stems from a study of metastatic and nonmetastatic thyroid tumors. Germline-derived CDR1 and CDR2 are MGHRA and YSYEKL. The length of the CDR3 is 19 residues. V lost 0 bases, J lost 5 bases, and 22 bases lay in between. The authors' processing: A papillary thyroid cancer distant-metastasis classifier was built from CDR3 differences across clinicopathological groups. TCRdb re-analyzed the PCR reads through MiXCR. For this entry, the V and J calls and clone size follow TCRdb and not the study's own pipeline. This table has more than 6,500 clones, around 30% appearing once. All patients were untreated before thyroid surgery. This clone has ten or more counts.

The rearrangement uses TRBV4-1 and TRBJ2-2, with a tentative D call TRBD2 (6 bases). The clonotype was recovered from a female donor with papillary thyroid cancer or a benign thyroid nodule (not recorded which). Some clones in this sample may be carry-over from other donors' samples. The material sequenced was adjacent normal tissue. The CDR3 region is CASSQDISVMGGWTGELFF. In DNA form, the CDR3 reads TGCGCCAGCAGCCAAGATATTTCGGTCATGGGGGGTTGGACCGGGGAGCTGTTTTTT.